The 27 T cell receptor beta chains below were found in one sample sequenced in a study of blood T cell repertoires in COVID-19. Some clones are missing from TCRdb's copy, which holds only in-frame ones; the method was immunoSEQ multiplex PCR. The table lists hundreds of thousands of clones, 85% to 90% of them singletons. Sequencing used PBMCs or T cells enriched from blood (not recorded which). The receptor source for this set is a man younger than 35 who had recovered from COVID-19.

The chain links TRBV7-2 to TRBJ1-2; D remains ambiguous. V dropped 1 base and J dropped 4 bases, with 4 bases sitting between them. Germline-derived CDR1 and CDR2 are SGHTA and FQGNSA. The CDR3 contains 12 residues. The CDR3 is CASSLDTYGYTF. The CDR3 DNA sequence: TGTGCCAGCAGCTTAGACACCTATGGCTACACCTTC. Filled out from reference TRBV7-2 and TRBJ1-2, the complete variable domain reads GAGVSQSPSNKVTEKGKDVELRCDPISGHTALYWYRQSLGQGLEFLIYFQGNSAPDKSGLPSDRFSAERTGGSVSTLTIQRTQQEDSAVYLCASSLDTYGYTFGSGTRLTVV.

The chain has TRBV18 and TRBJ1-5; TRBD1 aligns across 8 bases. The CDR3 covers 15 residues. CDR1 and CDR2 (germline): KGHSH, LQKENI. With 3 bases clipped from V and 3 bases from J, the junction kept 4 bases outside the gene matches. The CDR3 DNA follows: TGTGCCAGCTCACCTCCGGGACAGGACAATCAGCCCCAGCATTTT. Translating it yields CASSPPGQDNQPQHF.

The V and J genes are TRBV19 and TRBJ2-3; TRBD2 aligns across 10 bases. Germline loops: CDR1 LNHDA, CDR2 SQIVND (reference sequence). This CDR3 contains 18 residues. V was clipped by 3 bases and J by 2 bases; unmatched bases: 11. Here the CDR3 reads CASSIGGLAGALTDTQYF. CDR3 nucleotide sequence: TGTGCCAGTAGTATTGGAGGTCTAGCGGGGGCCCTCACAGATACGCAGTATTTT.

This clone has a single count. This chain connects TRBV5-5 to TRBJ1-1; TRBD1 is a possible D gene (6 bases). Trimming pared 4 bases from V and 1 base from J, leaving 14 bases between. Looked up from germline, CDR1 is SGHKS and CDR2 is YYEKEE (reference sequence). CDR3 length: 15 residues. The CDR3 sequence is CASSTGGAGNTEAFF. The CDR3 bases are TGTGCCAGCAGCACGGGGGGGGCCGGGAACACTGAAGCTTTCTTT. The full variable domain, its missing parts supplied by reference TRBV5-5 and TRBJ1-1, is DAGVTQSPTHLIKTRGQQVTLRCSPISGHKSVSWYQQVLGQGPQFIFQYYEKEERGRGNFPDRFSARQFPNYSSELNVNALLLGDSALYLCASSTGGAGNTEAFFGQGTRLTVV.

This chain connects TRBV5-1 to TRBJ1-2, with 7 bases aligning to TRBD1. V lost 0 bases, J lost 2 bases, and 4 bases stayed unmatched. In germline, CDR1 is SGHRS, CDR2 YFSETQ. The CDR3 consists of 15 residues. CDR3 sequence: CASSLVGGQNYGYTF. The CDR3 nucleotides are TGCGCCAGCAGCTTGGTCGGGGGACAGAACTATGGCTACACCTTC. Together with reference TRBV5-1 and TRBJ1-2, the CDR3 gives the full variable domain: KAGVTQTPRYLIKTRGQQVTLSCSPISGHRSVSWYQQTPGQGLQFLFEYFSETQRNKGNFPGRFSGRQFSNSRSEMNVSTLELGDSALYLCASSLVGGQNYGYTFGSGTRLTVV.

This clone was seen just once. The CDR3 region has the DNA TGTGCCAGCAGTTTCCGAGCCTACGAGCAGTACTTC. This sequence encodes CASSFRAYEQYF. The chain has TRBV27 and TRBJ2-7; D call uncertain. This CDR3 region has 12 residues. The ends were cut back, 3 bases at V and 2 bases at J, with 5 bases in the middle. Germline values: CDR1 MNHEY, CDR2 SMNVEV (reference sequence).

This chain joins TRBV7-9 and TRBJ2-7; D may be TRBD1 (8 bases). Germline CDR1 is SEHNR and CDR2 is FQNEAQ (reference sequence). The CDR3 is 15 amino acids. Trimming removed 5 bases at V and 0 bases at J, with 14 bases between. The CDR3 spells CASSPTGGDSYEQYF. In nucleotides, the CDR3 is TGTGCCAGCAGCCCAACAGGGGGGGACTCCTACGAGCAGTACTTC.

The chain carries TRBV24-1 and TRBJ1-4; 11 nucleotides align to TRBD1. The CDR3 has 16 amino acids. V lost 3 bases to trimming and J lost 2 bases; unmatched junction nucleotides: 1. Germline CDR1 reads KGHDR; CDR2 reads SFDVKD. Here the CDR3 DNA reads TGTGCCACCAGTGATGGGACAGGGGGGACTAATGAAAAACTGTTTTTT. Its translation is CATSDGTGGTNEKLFF.

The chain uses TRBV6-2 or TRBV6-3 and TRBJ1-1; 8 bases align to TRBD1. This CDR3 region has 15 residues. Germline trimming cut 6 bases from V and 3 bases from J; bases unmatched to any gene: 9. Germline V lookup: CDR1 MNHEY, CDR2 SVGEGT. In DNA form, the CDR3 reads TGTGCCAGCAGCCTTCGACAGGGGTCTCACACTGAAGCTTTCTTT. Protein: CASSLRQGSHTEAFF.

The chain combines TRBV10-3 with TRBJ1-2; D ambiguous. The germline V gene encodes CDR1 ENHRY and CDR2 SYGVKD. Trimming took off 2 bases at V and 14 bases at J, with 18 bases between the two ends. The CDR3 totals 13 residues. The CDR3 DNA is TGTGCCATCAGTGAGGGCGAGGTCCGGGTTGGTACCTTC. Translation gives CAISEGEVRVGTF.

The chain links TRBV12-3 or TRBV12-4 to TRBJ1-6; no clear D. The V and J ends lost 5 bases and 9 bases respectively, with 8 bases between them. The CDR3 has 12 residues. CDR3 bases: TGTGCCAGCAGTCCCGCGGGTTCACCCCTCCACTTT. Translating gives CASSPAGSPLHF.

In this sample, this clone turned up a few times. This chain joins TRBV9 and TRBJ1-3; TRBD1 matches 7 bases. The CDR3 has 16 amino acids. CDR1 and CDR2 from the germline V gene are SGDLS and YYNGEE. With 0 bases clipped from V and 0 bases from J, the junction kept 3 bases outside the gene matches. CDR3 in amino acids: CASSVGQGRSGNTIYF. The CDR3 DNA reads TGTGCCAGCAGCGTAGGACAGGGACGCTCTGGAAACACCATATATTTT.

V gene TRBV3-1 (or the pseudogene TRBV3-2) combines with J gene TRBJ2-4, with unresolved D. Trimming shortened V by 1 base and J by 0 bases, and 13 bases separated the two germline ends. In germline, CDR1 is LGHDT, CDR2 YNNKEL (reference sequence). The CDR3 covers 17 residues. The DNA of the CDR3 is TGTGCCAGCAGCCAAGGTTCAACAGTGCTAGCCAAAAACATTCAGTACTTC. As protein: CASSQGSTVLAKNIQYF.

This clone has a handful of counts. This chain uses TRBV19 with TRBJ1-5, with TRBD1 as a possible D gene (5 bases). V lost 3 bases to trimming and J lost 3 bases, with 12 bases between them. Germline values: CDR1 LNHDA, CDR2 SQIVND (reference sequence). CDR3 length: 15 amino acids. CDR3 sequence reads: CASSMGQGHNQPQHF. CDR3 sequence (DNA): TGTGCCAGTAGTATGGGCCAGGGCCACAATCAGCCCCAGCATTTT.

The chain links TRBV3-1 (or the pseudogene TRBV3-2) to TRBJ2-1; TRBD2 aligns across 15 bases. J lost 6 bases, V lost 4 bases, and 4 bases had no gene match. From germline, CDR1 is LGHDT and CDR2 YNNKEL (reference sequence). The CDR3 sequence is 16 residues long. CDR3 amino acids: CASSRTSGGAANEQFF. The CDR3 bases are TGTGCCAGCAGCCGGACTAGCGGGGGGGCGGCCAATGAGCAGTTCTTC.

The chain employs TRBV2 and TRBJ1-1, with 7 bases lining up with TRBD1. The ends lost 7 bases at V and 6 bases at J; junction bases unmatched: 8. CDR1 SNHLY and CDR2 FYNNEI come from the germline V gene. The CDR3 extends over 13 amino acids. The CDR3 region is CASTPTGRPEAFF. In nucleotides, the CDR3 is TGTGCCAGCACTCCGACAGGGAGGCCTGAAGCTTTCTTT.

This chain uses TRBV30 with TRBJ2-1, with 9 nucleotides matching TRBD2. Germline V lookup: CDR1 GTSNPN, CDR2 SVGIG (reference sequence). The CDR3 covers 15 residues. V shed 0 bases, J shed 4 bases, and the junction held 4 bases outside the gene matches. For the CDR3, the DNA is TGTGCCTGGAGTGTACGGGCGGGAGGGTACAATGAGCAGTTCTTC. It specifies CAWSVRAGGYNEQFF.

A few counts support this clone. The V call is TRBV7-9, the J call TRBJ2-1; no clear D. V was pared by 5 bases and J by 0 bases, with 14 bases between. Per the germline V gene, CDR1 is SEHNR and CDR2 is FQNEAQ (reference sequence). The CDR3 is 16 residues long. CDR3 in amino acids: CASSPRSASSYNEQFF. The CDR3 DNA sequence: TGTGCCAGCAGCCCTCGATCAGCGAGCTCCTACAATGAGCAGTTCTTC.

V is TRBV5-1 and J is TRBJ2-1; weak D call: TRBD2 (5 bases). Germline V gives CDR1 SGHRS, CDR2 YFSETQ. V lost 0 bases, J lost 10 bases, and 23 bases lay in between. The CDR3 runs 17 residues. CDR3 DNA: TGCGCCAGCAGCTTGGCGCTTCAGAGAGAGGGCTTAGGGGAGCAGTTCTTC. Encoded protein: CASSLALQREGLGEQFF.

This CDR3 reads CASSIRDPIGELFF. The CDR3 coding sequence is TGTGCCAGTAGTATCAGGGATCCTATCGGGGAGCTGTTTTTT. The V call is TRBV19, the J call TRBJ2-2; TRBD1 is a possible D gene (5 bases). CDR1 and CDR2 (germline): LNHDA, SQIVND (reference sequence). Trimming pared 3 bases from V and 7 bases from J, leaving 12 bases between. There are 14 residues in the CDR3.

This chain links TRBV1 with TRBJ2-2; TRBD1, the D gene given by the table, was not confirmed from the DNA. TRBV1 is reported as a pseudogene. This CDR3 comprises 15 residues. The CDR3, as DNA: TGCACCAGCAGCCCCGACAGGGTAAAGACCGGGGAGCTGTTTTTT. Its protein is CTSSPDRVKTGELFF.

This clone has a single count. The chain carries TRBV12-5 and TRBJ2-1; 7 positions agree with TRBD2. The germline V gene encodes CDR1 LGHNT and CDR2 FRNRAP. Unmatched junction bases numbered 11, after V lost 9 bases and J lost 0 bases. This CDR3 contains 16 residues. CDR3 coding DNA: TGTGCTAGCTGGGGGGGTTGGCGGAGCTCCTACAATGAGCAGTTCTTC. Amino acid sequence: CASWGGWRSSYNEQFF.

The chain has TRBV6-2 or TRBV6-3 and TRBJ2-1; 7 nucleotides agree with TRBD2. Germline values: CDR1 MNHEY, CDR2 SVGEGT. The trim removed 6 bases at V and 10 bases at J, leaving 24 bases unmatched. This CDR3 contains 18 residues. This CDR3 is CASSPLPSREWTGSEQFF. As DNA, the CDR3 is TGTGCCAGCAGCCCTTTACCTTCGCGGGAGTGGACGGGAAGCGAGCAGTTCTTC.

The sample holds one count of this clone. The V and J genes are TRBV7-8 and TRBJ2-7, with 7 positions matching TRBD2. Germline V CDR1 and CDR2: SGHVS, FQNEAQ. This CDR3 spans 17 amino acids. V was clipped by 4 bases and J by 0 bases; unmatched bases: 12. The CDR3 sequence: CASSSLDGGLTSYEQYF. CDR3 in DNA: TGTGCCAGCAGCTCGCTCGACGGGGGACTAACCTCCTACGAGCAGTACTTC. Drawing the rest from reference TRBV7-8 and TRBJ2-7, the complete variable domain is GAGVSQSPRYKVAKRGQDVALRCDPISGHVSLFWYQQALGQGPEFLTYFQNEAQLDKSGLPSDRFFAERPEGSVSTLKIQRTQQEDSAVYLCASSSLDGGLTSYEQYFGPGTRLTVT.

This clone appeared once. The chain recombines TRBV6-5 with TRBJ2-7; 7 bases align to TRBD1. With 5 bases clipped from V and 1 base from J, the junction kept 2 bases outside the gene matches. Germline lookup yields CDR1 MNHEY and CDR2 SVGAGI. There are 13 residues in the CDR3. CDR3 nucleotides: TGTGCCAGCAGTATACAGGGGTCCTACGAGCAGTACTTC. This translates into CASSIQGSYEQYF.

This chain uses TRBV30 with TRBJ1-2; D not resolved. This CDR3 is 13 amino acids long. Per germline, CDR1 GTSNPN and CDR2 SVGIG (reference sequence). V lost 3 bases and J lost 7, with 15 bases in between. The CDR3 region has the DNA TGTGCCTGGAGAGCCGCGGGGAACCCTGGCTACACCTTC. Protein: CAWRAAGNPGYTF.

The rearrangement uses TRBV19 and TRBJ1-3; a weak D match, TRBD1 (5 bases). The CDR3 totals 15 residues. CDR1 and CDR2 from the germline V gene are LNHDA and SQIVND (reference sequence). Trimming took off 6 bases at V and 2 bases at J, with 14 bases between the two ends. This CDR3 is CASRVRQNTGNTIYF. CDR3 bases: TGTGCCAGTAGGGTAAGACAGAATACTGGAAACACCATATATTTT.